This entry lists 27 T cell receptor beta chains sequenced from one sample in a study of shared clonotypes between healthy human individuals. Only CD45RO-negative cells positively selected for CCR7 counted as naive CD8 cells, so terminally differentiated effector memory CD45RA+ cells were excluded. TCRdb's copy holds only in-frame clones and misses some; the assay was immunoSEQ multiplex PCR. The sample carries 1.5 million to 2.5 million clones, around 96% recorded once. Input material: naive CD8+ T cells sorted from blood. Source of these receptors: a young man in good health.

Regarding this clone: Other DNA variants within this sample encode the same CDR3. The chain uses TRBV10-3 and TRBJ2-2, with 7 bases that match TRBD2. V lost 6 bases and J lost 5; bases outside the gene matches: 0. The CDR3 consists of 12 residues. Germline loops: CDR1 ENHRY, CDR2 SYGVKD. CDR3 sequence reads: CAIRGGTGELFF. CDR3 in DNA: TGTGCCATCAGGGGAGGGACCGGGGAGCTGTTTTTT.

The rearrangement joins TRBV29-1 to TRBJ1-2, with 9 bases identical to TRBD1. Germline CDR1 SQVTM, CDR2 ANQGSEA. The V and J ends lost 8 bases and 8 bases, in that order; junction bases with no gene match: 18. The CDR3 spans 15 residues. The CDR3 loop is CSCRDRESLPSGYTF. The CDR3 coding sequence is TGCAGCTGCAGGGACAGGGAGTCTCTCCCGTCCGGCTACACCTTC. The complete variable domain, with remaining parts taken from reference TRBV29-1 and TRBJ1-2, reads SAVISQKPSRDICQRGTSLTIQCQVDSQVTMMFWYRQQPGQSLTLIATANQGSEATYESGFVIDKFPISRPNLTFSTLTVSNMSPEDSSIYLCSCRDRESLPSGYTFGSGTRLTVV.

This clone has a handful of counts. The same CDR3 can be traced to other DNA sequences in this sample. The CDR3 DNA is TGTGCCAGCAGTGAAGCGGGGGGGTCCTACGAGCAGTACTTC. Translation: CASSEAGGSYEQYF. The chain couples TRBV6-1 to TRBJ2-7; 7 bases line up with TRBD2. Germline V lookup: CDR1 MNHNS, CDR2 SASEGT. J was trimmed by 1 base and V by 0 bases; bases with no gene match: 0. The CDR3 is 14 amino acids.

Points on this clone: The junction and the germline gene differ at one end; a read error may be behind it. V and J are TRBV7-6 and TRBJ1-2; a weak D match, TRBD1 (6 bases). Germline V CDR1 and CDR2: SGHVS, FNYEAQ. The CDR3 contains 16 residues. As DNA, the CDR3 is TGTGCCAGCAGTTTAGGGAATACGGACAGTGTCTATGGCTACACCTTC. It translates to CASSLGNTDSVYGYTF.

This rearrangement joins TRBV6-5 to TRBJ2-3; D unclear. The CDR3 covers 14 residues. V lost 8 bases, J lost 5 bases, and 17 bases lay in between. Germline V CDR1 and CDR2: MNHEY, SVGAGI. This CDR3 is CASRPGPLQDTQYF. In DNA, the CDR3 is TGTGCCAGCCGGCCCGGGCCTCTGCAAGATACGCAGTATTTT.

Written as DNA, the CDR3 is TGTGCCAGCAGTGAAATACAGGGGTTAAGTTCACCCCTCCACTTT. Translated: CASSEIQGLSSPLHF. This sequence joins TRBV6-1 and TRBJ1-6; 7 nucleotides align to TRBD1. Trimming took 2 bases from V and 9 from J; bases not matched to a gene: 7. This CDR3 comprises 15 residues. Germline CDR1 and CDR2: MNHNS and SASEGT.

This clone was seen a single time. This chain connects TRBV5-1 to TRBJ1-2, with 9 bases matching TRBD1. CDR1 and CDR2 from the germline V gene are SGHRS and YFSETQ. The CDR3 runs 15 residues. V was clipped by 3 bases and J by 8 bases; unmatched bases: 11. CDR3 loop: CASSSREDRGVGYTF. CDR3 bases: TGCGCCAGCAGCTCACGGGAGGACAGGGGAGTCGGCTACACCTTC.

This chain uses TRBV5-1 with TRBJ2-7; D gene ambiguous. V shed 1 base and J shed 0 bases, with 14 bases lying between them. CDR1 and CDR2 from the germline V gene are SGHRS and YFSETQ. This CDR3 is built from 16 residues. The CDR3 loop reads CASSLSLLGASYEQYF. For the CDR3, the DNA is TGCGCCAGCAGCTTGAGTCTCCTTGGCGCCTCCTACGAGCAGTACTTC.

This clone was recorded once. The chain is built from TRBV11-2 and TRBJ2-2; possible D gene TRBD2, 6 bases. V lost 4 bases and J 1 base, leaving 13 bases between the germline ends. The CDR3 runs 16 residues. Germline V lookup: CDR1 SGHAT, CDR2 FQNNGV. The CDR3 sequence is CASSSDLGGNTGELFF. In DNA form, the CDR3 reads TGTGCCAGCAGCTCAGACTTGGGGGGGAACACCGGGGAGCTGTTTTTT.

V gene TRBV28 combines with J gene TRBJ1-5, with D unclear. The germline CDR1 and CDR2 sequences are MDHEN and SYDVKM. The CDR3 is 16 amino acids. The ends were cut back, 6 bases at V and 2 bases at J, with 17 bases in the middle. The CDR3 spells CASSPGPPRGNQPQHF. The CDR3 DNA is TGTGCCAGCAGCCCCGGCCCTCCTCGGGGCAATCAGCCCCAGCATTTT.

The chain is built from TRBV6-6 and TRBJ1-1; D is uncertain. CDR3 length equals 13 residues. CDR1 is MNHNY and CDR2 is SVGAGI in the germline V gene (reference sequence). The V gene lost 7 bases and the J gene lost 0 bases, with 9 bases spanning the gap. In nucleotides, the CDR3 is TGTGCCAGCACCGACTGGATGAACACTGAAGCTTTCTTT. Amino acids: CASTDWMNTEAFF.

The V and J genes are TRBV11-2 and TRBJ2-3; no firm D call. This CDR3 has 13 amino acids. Trimming left V 3 bases short and J 3 bases short, with 7 bases between. Germline values: CDR1 SGHAT, CDR2 FQNNGV. Here the CDR3 reads CASSFGFTDTQYF. CDR3 in DNA: TGTGCCAGCAGCTTCGGATTTACAGATACGCAGTATTTT.

Concerning this clone: Other DNA sequences within the sample encode an identical CDR3. CDR3 DNA sequence: TGCGCCAGCAGCCAAGGTCGCGGGGGCTACGAGCAGTACTTC. Encoded protein: CASSQGRGGYEQYF. The chain has TRBV4-3 and TRBJ2-7; the match to TRBD2 covers 7 bases. The germline CDR1 and CDR2 sequences are LGHNA and YSLEER. V was clipped by 1 base and J by 3 bases; unmatched bases: 3. The length of the CDR3 is 14 residues.

CDR3 DNA sequence: TGTGCTAGTGGTTGGACAGGGTTGACTGAAGCTTTCTTT. This translates into CASGWTGLTEAFF. The rearrangement uses TRBV12-5 and TRBJ1-1; 8 bases are a match to TRBD1. The germline V gene has CDR1 LGHNT and CDR2 FRNRAP. The CDR3 has 13 residues. Losses at the gene ends were 4 bases for V and 5 bases for J; bases not matched to a gene: 3.

The chain couples TRBV11-2 to TRBJ1-4; a weak D match, TRBD1 (5 bases). The CDR3 consists of 15 residues. From germline, CDR1 is SGHAT and CDR2 FQNNGV. The V and J ends lost 4 bases and 1 base respectively, with 10 bases between them. The DNA for the CDR3 is TGTGCCAGCAGCTCCCCAGGGTTAACTAATGAAAAACTGTTTTTT. It translates to CASSSPGLTNEKLFF.

The chain combines TRBV19 with TRBJ1-1, with D perhaps matching TRBD1 (5 bases). CDR3 length: 17 residues. The germline V gene has CDR1 LNHDA and CDR2 SQIVND (reference sequence). V was cut by 5 bases and J by 1 base, with 20 bases left in between. The CDR3 here is CASSLRQGTGTNTEAFF. The CDR3 DNA follows: TGTGCCAGTAGTTTAAGACAAGGAACGGGGACGAACACTGAAGCTTTCTTT.

This chain joins TRBV28 and TRBJ1-3, with D possibly TRBD1 on 6 matching bases. This CDR3 is built from 18 residues. V dropped 2 bases and J dropped 0 bases, with 17 bases sitting between them. Looked up from germline, CDR1 is MDHEN and CDR2 is SYDVKM. DNA of the CDR3: TGTGCCAGCAGTTTACACCGGGACAACGTAATCTCTGGAAACACCATATATTTT. Its protein product is CASSLHRDNVISGNTIYF.

The rearrangement joins TRBV28 to TRBJ2-7; D gene unclear. The CDR3 totals 12 residues. In germline, CDR1 is MDHEN, CDR2 SYDVKM. Trimming took off 1 base at V and 3 bases at J, with 4 bases between the two ends. The CDR3 sequence: CASSLYDYEQYF. CDR3 sequence (DNA): TGTGCCAGCAGTTTATACGACTACGAGCAGTACTTC.

The chain employs TRBV4-3 and TRBJ1-3, with D possibly matching TRBD1 (6 bases). This CDR3 has 16 amino acids. CDR1 and CDR2 (germline): LGHNA, YSLEER. Trimming took 3 bases from V and 0 from J, leaving 12 bases between them. CDR3 amino acids: CASSHLGQNSGNTIYF. The CDR3 DNA reads TGCGCCAGCAGCCACCTTGGACAGAACTCTGGAAACACCATATATTTT.

V is TRBV6-5 and J is TRBJ1-4; D is uncertain. There are 12 residues in the CDR3. Germline V gene sequence: CDR1 MNHEY, CDR2 SVGAGI. Between the trimmed V and J ends, which lost 5 bases and 13 bases, there was a span of 14 bases. The CDR3 coding sequence is TGTGCCAGCAGTCCTTCGGACTTGGGACTGTTTTTT. This codes for CASSPSDLGLFF.

This chain links TRBV6-6 with TRBJ1-1; 7 bases align to TRBD1. The V gene end was trimmed by 6 bases and the J gene end by 2 bases; junction bases not matched to a gene: 12. The germline CDR1 and CDR2 sequences are MNHNY and SVGAGI (reference sequence). The CDR3 has 16 amino acids. The CDR3 DNA sequence: TGTGCCAGCAGCCCCGACAGGGAGGGGGCTAACACTGAAGCTTTCTTT. Encoded protein: CASSPDREGANTEAFF.

The rearrangement uses TRBV9 and TRBJ2-1, with a weak D call TRBD1 (5 bases). Trimming cost V 4 bases and J 6 bases, with 17 bases left between them. This CDR3 has 15 amino acids. Germline V gene sequence: CDR1 SGDLS, CDR2 YYNGEE. This chain's CDR3 is CASSSRGFSTNEQFF. The CDR3 DNA reads as TGTGCCAGCAGCTCAAGGGGTTTTTCGACCAATGAGCAGTTCTTC.

As concerns this clone: The identical CDR3 is also encoded by other nucleotide sequences in the sample. The rearrangement links TRBV5-1 to TRBJ2-1; TRBD2 matches 15 bases. This CDR3 contains 15 residues. Germline-derived CDR1 and CDR2 are SGHRS and YFSETQ. The J segment lost 8 bases and the V segment lost 2 bases, leaving 2 bases of the junction unmatched. The CDR3 DNA follows: TGCGCCAGCAGCTTTGGACTAGCGGGAGGGTATGAGCAGTTCTTC. Its protein product is CASSFGLAGGYEQFF.

The V call is TRBV30, the J call TRBJ2-7; 8 positions match TRBD2. The CDR3 sequence is 13 residues long. The V and J ends lost 5 bases and 0 bases, in that order; junction bases with no gene match: 3. CDR1 and CDR2 (germline): GTSNPN, SVGIG (reference sequence). The CDR3 DNA reads TGTGCCTGGGGGACTAGGAGCTCCTACGAGCAGTACTTC. Translating it yields CAWGTRSSYEQYF.

The chain carries TRBV29-1 and TRBJ1-2; perhaps TRBD1 as D (5 bases). This CDR3 is built from 12 residues. Germline V gene sequence: CDR1 SQVTM, CDR2 ANQGSEA. Trimming left V 2 bases short and J 5 bases short, with 9 bases between. The CDR3 loop reads CSVEPPGYGYTF. As DNA, the CDR3 is TGCAGCGTTGAACCCCCAGGGTATGGCTACACCTTC. The full variable domain, its missing parts supplied by reference TRBV29-1 and TRBJ1-2, is SAVISQKPSRDICQRGTSLTIQCQVDSQVTMMFWYRQQPGQSLTLIATANQGSEATYESGFVIDKFPISRPNLTFSTLTVSNMSPEDSSIYLCSVEPPGYGYTFGSGTRLTVV.

This clone was seen a single time. The chain combines TRBV30 with TRBJ2-3; D gene unclear. V lost 2 bases and J lost 2, with 11 bases in between. CDR3 length equals 14 residues. Germline lookup yields CDR1 GTSNPN and CDR2 SVGIG (reference sequence). CDR3 coding DNA: TGTGCCTGGAGTCTCACGACTCACACAGATACGCAGTATTTT. Translation gives CAWSLTTHTDTQYF.

The chain combines TRBV6-6 with TRBJ1-5, with D tentatively TRBD1 (6 bases). Trimming took off 8 bases at V and 5 bases at J, with 16 bases between the two ends. Germline CDR1 reads MNHNY; CDR2 reads SVGAGI (reference sequence). This CDR3 comprises 14 residues. CDR3 residues: CASGYGEGDQPQHF. The CDR3 coding sequence is TGTGCCAGCGGGTACGGGGAGGGGGATCAGCCCCAGCATTTT.